This is a list of T cell receptor beta chains from one sample in a study of shared clonotypes between healthy human individuals. The protocol was immunoSEQ multiplex PCR, while the TCRdb copy is restricted to in-frame clones and leaves out a portion. The sample gives about 2.4 million clones, around 94% of which show up once; around 0.14% is in the top ten. What was sequenced was naive CD4+ T cells sorted from blood. The origin of the receptors is a man aged 18-30 years in good health. Both conserved end residues are part of each CDR3. D genes are given only for firm matches. Only some rows state a clone size, as once, few, many or a class for expanded clones.

j_call clone_size v_call d_call cdr3_nt cdr3_aa
TRBJ1-1 . TRBV7-3 . TGTGCCAGCAGCTTAGCGGGGGGCACGTACACTGAAGCTTTCTTT CASSLAGGTYTEAFF
TRBJ2-2 . TRBV6-5 . TGTGCCAGCAGTTACTCGAAGTCCCGGGAGCTGTTTTTT CASSYSKSRELFF
TRBJ2-5 . TRBV21-1 . TGTGCCAGCAGCACCCCCGACAGGGGGATACCGATCACCCACCAAGAGACCCAGTACTTC CASSTPDRGIPITHQETQYF
TRBJ1-3 . TRBV2 . TGTGCCAGCAGTACAGGACCTTCTGGAAACACCATATATTTT CASSTGPSGNTIYF
TRBJ2-3 once TRBV18 . TGTGCCAGCTCACCGGGGGGGGCAGGAGATACGCAGTATTTT CASSPGGAGDTQYF
TRBJ2-5 few TRBV11-2 TRBD1 TGTGCCAGCAGCTCGGACAGGGAAGAGACCCAGTACTTC CASSSDREETQYF
TRBJ2-7 . TRBV7-2 TRBD2 TGTGCCAGCAGCTCCCGACTAGCGGGGTACGAGCAGTACTTC CASSSRLAGYEQYF
TRBJ2-4 . TRBV6-4 TRBD1 TGTGCCAGCAGCCTCCGACAGGGGACAAACATTCAGTACTTC CASSLRQGTNIQYF
TRBJ2-7 . TRBV18 . TGTGCCAGCTCACCAGCGTCAATCGGCTCCAATGCGGGGGAGCAGTACTTC CASSPASIGSNAGEQYF
TRBJ2-1 . TRBV7-2 . TGTGCCAGCAGCTTAAGGCCAGGGTGGAATGAGCAGTTCTTC CASSLRPGWNEQFF
TRBJ2-1 . TRBV2 TRBD2 TGTGCCAGCGCCGGGACTAGCGGTCCTTACAATGAGCAGTTCTTC CASAGTSGPYNEQFF
TRBJ2-7 . TRBV7-9 TRBD2 TGTGCCAGCAGCTCCGGGACTAGTAGCGGGGGCCTCTACGAGCAGTACTTC CASSSGTSSGGLYEQYF
TRBJ2-4 . TRBV27 . TGTGCCAGCAGTTCCGACAGATTCGGCGTTCAGTACTTC CASSSDRFGVQYF
TRBJ2-2 . TRBV11-2 . TGTGCCAGCAGCCAACGGGGGGCCAACACCGGGGAGCTGTTTTTT CASSQRGANTGELFF
TRBJ2-7 . TRBV7-9 . TGTGCCAGCAGCTTAGCGGTTAGGGACCGCTCCTACGAGCAGTACTTC CASSLAVRDRSYEQYF
TRBJ1-5 . TRBV27 TRBD1 TGTGCCAGCAGTCCCGGACAGGGGACGTATCAGCCCCAGCATTTT CASSPGQGTYQPQHF
TRBJ1-4 . TRBV19 TRBD1 TGTGCCAGTAGATCCGGACAGGGTGGTGAAAAACTGTTTTTT CASRSGQGGEKLFF
TRBJ1-1 . TRBV5-4 . TGTGCCAGCAGCTTGGACAGTATGAACACTGAAGCTTTCTTT CASSLDSMNTEAFF
TRBJ2-4 . TRBV29-1 . TGCAGCGTTTTCCCCTTACCAGAAAACATTCAGTACTTC CSVFPLPENIQYF
TRBJ2-3 once TRBV7-2 . TGTGCCAGCAGCTTAGGACAAAGCACAGATACGCAGTATTTT CASSLGQSTDTQYF
TRBJ1-5 . TRBV7-2 . TGTGCCAGCAGCTTAGTATCGGGGAAGAGCAATCAGCCCCAGCATTTT CASSLVSGKSNQPQHF
TRBJ2-7 . TRBV5-1 TRBD1 TGCGCCAGCAGCTTCACAGGGGGCAGGGGCTCCTACGAGCAGTACTTC CASSFTGGRGSYEQYF
TRBJ1-1 . TRBV7-9 TRBD1 TGTGCCAGCAGCACCAGGGGGCAAAACACTGAAGCTTTCTTT CASSTRGQNTEAFF
TRBJ2-5 . TRBV28 TRBD2 TGTGCCAGCAGTTTAAGGGGACTAGCGGGAGGGCTCCAAGAGACCCAGTACTTC CASSLRGLAGGLQETQYF
TRBJ2-1 . TRBV5-1 . TGCGCCAGCAGTCCCGGGACTTACAATGAGCAGTTCTTC CASSPGTYNEQFF
TRBJ1-6 . TRBV25-1 . TGTGCCAGCAGTGAATCATCCGGACTAGGGGCTAAACCCCTCCACTTT CASSESSGLGAKPLHF
TRBJ2-7 . TRBV5-1 . TGCGCCAGCAGCTTCGGCGATCCAGGGCGGCTCCCCTACGAGCAGTACTTC CASSFGDPGRLPYEQYF
TRBJ2-1 . TRBV9 TRBD1 TGTGCCAGCAGCGTATACAACAGGGGTTCCTACAATGAGCAGTTCTTC CASSVYNRGSYNEQFF
TRBJ2-1 . TRBV7-9 . TGTGCCAGCAGCCCGGGACGTACCTACAATGAGCAGTTCTTC CASSPGRTYNEQFF
TRBJ2-2 . TRBV7-2 . TGTGCCAGCAGGATCGGGGACACCGGGGAGCTGTTTTTT CASRIGDTGELFF
TRBJ2-2 . TRBV28 . TGTGCCAGCAGTTTGTGGGAGCGCACCGGGGAGCTGTTTTTT CASSLWERTGELFF
TRBJ2-7 . TRBV11-2 . TGTGCCAGCAGCCACCGGGGCCCAATATACGAGCAGTACTTC CASSHRGPIYEQYF
TRBJ1-3 . TRBV5-1 . TGCGCCAGCAGCTCGGGAGGGGGGCTGAAAAACACCATATATTTT CASSSGGGLKNTIYF
TRBJ1-2 . TRBV6-5 . TGTGCCAGCACCTCCGGGTCTAACTATGGCTACACCTTC CASTSGSNYGYTF
TRBJ2-4 . TRBV4-3 . TGCGCCAGCAGCCGTTCGGGCGTTCAGTACTTC CASSRSGVQYF
TRBJ2-3 once TRBV29-1 TRBD2 TGCAGCTTTTCGACTAGCGGGAGAGATACGCAGTATTTT CSFSTSGRDTQYF
TRBJ2-1 . TRBV9 TRBD2 TGTGCCAGCAGCGCCTATGGGGCGGGAGGGTTCAATGAGCAGTTCTTC CASSAYGAGGFNEQFF
TRBJ1-6 . TRBV6-6 . TGTGCCAGCAGTACAAATTCACCCCTCCACTTT CASSTNSPLHF
TRBJ2-4 . TRBV7-8 . TGTGCCAGCAGCTTAGTGAACAGTAAAAAAAACATTCAGTACTTC CASSLVNSKKNIQYF
TRBJ2-7 . TRBV5-1 TRBD1 TGCGCCAGCAGCTTGGTCTTCTCGGGGACAGGGGGCGACCGCTACGAGCAGTACTTC CASSLVFSGTGGDRYEQYF
TRBJ1-2 . TRBV7-3 TRBD1 TGTGCCAGCAGCATAATGCCCGGGACAGGGTATGGCTACACCTTC CASSIMPGTGYGYTF
TRBJ2-5 . TRBV4-3 TRBD2 TGCGCCAGCAGCCAAGAGGTGACTAGCGGGAAAGAGACCCAGTACTTC CASSQEVTSGKETQYF
TRBJ2-3 . TRBV19 TRBD2 TGTGCCAGTAGTGAGTCGGGACTAGGGCCAGATACGCAGTATTTT CASSESGLGPDTQYF
TRBJ2-7 . TRBV2 TRBD1 TGTGCCAGCAGCGGACAGGGGGCTGGGTACGAGCAGTACTTC CASSGQGAGYEQYF
TRBJ1-1 . TRBV7-9 . TGTGCCAGCAGAGGCGAAGGGGAAGAGGCTGAAGCTTTCTTT CASRGEGEEAEAFF
TRBJ2-7 . TRBV18 TRBD1 TGTGCCAGCTCACCACCCCGGGACAGGGGATACGAGCAGTACTTC CASSPPRDRGYEQYF
TRBJ2-1 once TRBV5-1 . TGCGCCAGCAGCTTTCCGGGCCCCTACAATGAGCAGTTCTTC CASSFPGPYNEQFF
TRBJ1-1 . TRBV12-5 TRBD1 TGTGCTAGTGGCCTGACAGGGGCTGAAGCTTTCTTT CASGLTGAEAFF
TRBJ2-3 . TRBV7-9 TRBD2 TGTGCCAGCAGTCGTTTAGCGGGGGGTGGTACAGATACGCAGTATTTT CASSRLAGGGTDTQYF
TRBJ2-6 . TRBV7-8 . TGTGCCAGCAGCCTAAGGGACGGAGGGGACAACGTCCTGACTTTC CASSLRDGGDNVLTF